These 15 T cell receptor beta chains share one sample of origin, sequenced in a study of PD-L1 blockade in urothelial cancer. Using immunoSEQ multiplex PCR, the repertoire was profiled, and TCRdb retains in-frame clones only, with some absent. The data hold some 53,000 clones, with approximately 80% observed a single time. Sequencing was performed on PBMCs, taken around atezolizumab (anti-PD-L1) treatment. The receptors here all came from a man aged 70 or older with urothelial cancer.

The V call is TRBV2, the J call TRBJ1-2, with TRBD1 matching over 8 bases. This CDR3 has 13 amino acids. J lost 4 bases, V lost 6 bases, and 4 bases had no gene match. Germline assignment: CDR1 SNHLY and CDR2 FYNNEI. Written as DNA, the CDR3 is TGTGCCAGCAGCCCCCAGGGGGCCTATGGCTACACCTTC. Protein product: CASSPQGAYGYTF.

The count of this clone is one. J is TRBJ2-7 and V is TRBV6-6; TRBD2 agrees at 13 bases. Trimming at V came to 5 bases and at J to 6 bases, leaving 7 bases not matched to a gene. The CDR3 sequence is 15 residues long. CDR1 and CDR2 from the germline V gene are MNHNY and SVGAGI (reference sequence). CDR3 region: CASSPGTSGVVEQYF. In DNA, the CDR3 is TGTGCCAGCAGTCCCGGGACTAGCGGGGTTGTCGAGCAGTACTTC.

The rearrangement uses TRBV19 and TRBJ2-2, with 7 nucleotides matching TRBD2. V was clipped by 7 bases and J by 0 bases; unmatched bases: 8. The CDR3 is made up of 16 amino acids. CDR1 and CDR2 (germline): LNHDA, SQIVND (reference sequence). CDR3 DNA: TGTGCCAGTACCTCTACTAGCGTAGCGAACACCGGGGAGCTGTTTTTT. As protein: CASTSTSVANTGELFF.

The chain carries TRBV12-5 and TRBJ2-3, with TRBD2 identical over 9 bases. The length of the CDR3 is 17 residues. Germline CDR1 is LGHNT and CDR2 is FRNRAP. The trim removed 1 base at V and 4 bases at J, leaving 9 bases unmatched. The CDR3 loop reads CASGLAYRGGASDTQYF. Here the CDR3 DNA reads TGTGCTAGTGGTTTGGCCTACCGCGGGGGGGCGTCAGATACGCAGTATTTT.

The chain joins TRBV2 to TRBJ1-2, with 7 bases aligning to TRBD1. Unmatched junction bases numbered 7, after V lost 5 bases and J lost 1 base. This CDR3 is built from 15 residues. Germline values: CDR1 SNHLY, CDR2 FYNNEI. The CDR3 coding sequence is TGTGCCAGCAGTCCTCCGGGACAGAGTAACTATGGCTACACCTTC. It is translated as CASSPPGQSNYGYTF.

The V gene is TRBV28, the J gene TRBJ2-3; 12 nucleotides align to TRBD2. The CDR3 is 18 amino acids. J was trimmed by 3 bases and V by 4 bases; bases with no gene match: 11. Germline CDR1 MDHEN, CDR2 SYDVKM. CDR3 amino acids: CASSSYASGRGGTDTQYF. The CDR3 DNA follows: TGTGCCAGCAGTTCCTATGCTAGCGGGAGGGGTGGAACAGATACGCAGTATTTT.

The chain recombines TRBV5-8 with TRBJ2-2, with TRBD2 matching over 10 bases. In germline, CDR1 is SGHTS, CDR2 YDEGEE. With 1 base clipped from V and 4 bases from J, the junction kept 4 bases outside the gene matches. CDR3 size: 16 residues. The CDR3, as DNA: TGTGCCAGCAGCTTGAGAAAGCGGGGGGGCACCGGGGAGCTGTTTTTT. Residues: CASSLRKRGGTGELFF.

The CDR3 here is CASSLARGKGTEAFF. In DNA, the CDR3 is TGTGCCAGCTCACTGGCTAGGGGTAAGGGCACTGAAGCTTTCTTT. The rearrangement joins TRBV18 to TRBJ1-1, with D perhaps matching TRBD1 (5 bases). The CDR3 extends over 15 amino acids. CDR1 KGHSH and CDR2 LQKENI come from the germline V gene. The germline V and J ends were trimmed by 4 bases and 4 bases, with 16 bases remaining between them.

This clone was counted once. The genes are TRBV28 and TRBJ2-7; TRBD2 might be the D (6 bases). Trimming took 9 bases from V and 5 from J, leaving 14 bases between them. The CDR3 loop spans 12 amino acids. CDR1 MDHEN and CDR2 SYDVKM come from the germline V gene. CDR3 DNA: TGTGCCAGTACGGTGGGGGGTGACGAGCAGTACTTC. Translation gives CASTVGGDEQYF.

This clone has a handful of counts. The CDR3 reads CASSPPLQYEQYF. The DNA for the CDR3 is TGTGCCAGCTCACCACCTTTACAGTACGAGCAGTACTTC. The chain is built from TRBV18 and TRBJ2-7; D is ambiguous. The CDR3 contains 13 residues. Between the trimmed V and J ends, which lost 0 bases and 4 bases, there was a span of 7 bases. The germline V gene has CDR1 KGHSH and CDR2 LQKENI.

This clone came up many times. The chain carries TRBV5-1 and TRBJ1-2; D is possibly TRBD1 (6 bases). The V end was cut by 1 base, the J end by 6 bases, with 10 bases between. This CDR3 contains 13 residues. Germline V gene lookup returns CDR1 SGHRS and CDR2 YFSETQ. CDR3 region: CASSLQQGDGYTF. CDR3 in DNA: TGCGCCAGCAGCTTGCAACAGGGTGATGGCTACACCTTC.

This chain uses TRBV11-3 with TRBJ1-1; 9 bases match TRBD1. The germline gives CDR1 SGHNT, CDR2 YENEEA. Losses at the gene ends were 5 bases for V and 7 bases for J; bases not matched to a gene: 11. The CDR3 has 15 amino acids. The CDR3, as DNA: TGTGCCAGCAGCCCGACTTACAGGGGGCGAAGTGAAGCTTTCTTT. It codes for CASSPTYRGRSEAFF.

The DNA of the CDR3 is TGTGCCAGCAGCTTAGTTGGGAGTCTCACAGATACGCAGTATTTT. Its translation is CASSLVGSLTDTQYF. This chain connects TRBV7-2 to TRBJ2-3; the D gene is possibly TRBD2 (5 bases). V was trimmed by 1 base and J by 2 bases, leaving 10 bases between them. The CDR3 runs to 15 residues. Germline CDR1 and CDR2: SGHTA and FQGNSA.

This clone came up once. The V and J genes are TRBV28 and TRBJ2-7; 10 bases are a match to TRBD1. The length of the CDR3 is 15 residues. The germline CDR1 and CDR2 sequences are MDHEN and SYDVKM. V trimming: 6 bases; J trimming: 2 bases; junction bases outside the gene matches: 7. This chain's CDR3 is CASSYTGTGAYEQYF. CDR3 nucleotides: TGTGCCAGCAGCTATACCGGGACAGGGGCCTACGAGCAGTACTTC.

The chain uses TRBV7-6 and TRBJ2-2; 7 nucleotides agree with TRBD2. The CDR3 extends over 15 amino acids. Losses at the gene ends were 5 bases for V and 4 bases for J; bases not matched to a gene: 7. Germline V gene lookup returns CDR1 SGHVS and CDR2 FNYEAQ. The CDR3 is CASSRWEGRTGELFF. Written as DNA, the CDR3 is TGTGCCAGCAGCAGGTGGGAGGGTCGCACCGGGGAGCTGTTTTTT.